A selection of T cell receptor beta chains follows, all from one sample in a study of blood T cell repertoires in COVID-19. Assay: immunoSEQ multiplex PCR; the TCRdb copy retains only in-frame clones and omits some. The sample lists around 190,000 clones; about 85% were seen once. The sample comprised peripheral blood. Source of these receptors: a woman of 80 years or more with acute or convalescent COVID-19. The CDR3 runs from the conserved cysteine through the conserved F or W. Fields, in order: V gene, J gene, D gene, clone size, CDR3 DNA, CDR3 protein. The D gene is left open where the match is weak. A row's size may be missing; if present it is once, few, many or a size class.

TRBV5-1	TRBJ2-5	NA	NA	TGCGCCAGCAGCTTGGGGGAATTTCCGGGGGCCCAGTACTTC	CASSLGEFPGAQYF
TRBV30	TRBJ1-1	NA	NA	TGTGCCTGGAGTATAGGAGGGTCCACTGAAGCTTTCTTT	CAWSIGGSTEAFF
TRBV28	TRBJ2-1	NA	NA	TGTGCCAGCAGTTTTCGGGTGGAAGCTTTCTTC	CASSFRVEAFF
TRBV28	TRBJ1-5	TRBD1	few	TGTGCCAGCAGCCCGCCCAGGGGGCGGCAGCCCCAGCATTTT	CASSPPRGRQPQHF
TRBV5-4	TRBJ2-4	TRBD2	NA	TGTGCCAGCAGCTTACGGCGGGACGGGGGGAACATTCAGTACTTC	CASSLRRDGGNIQYF
TRBV25-1	TRBJ1-2	TRBD1	NA	TGTGCCAGCAGTGCCCAGGGGGGACAGGGTGGCTACACCTTC	CASSAQGGQGGYTF
TRBV2	TRBJ2-1	TRBD2	NA	TGTGCCTCCCGTAGCGGGAGGGCGTTCTACAATGAGCAGTTCTTC	CASRSGRAFYNEQFF
TRBV5-1	TRBJ1-6	TRBD1	NA	TGCGCCAGCAGCTTGATGACAGGGGATTCACCCCTCCACTTT	CASSLMTGDSPLHF
TRBV7-2	TRBJ1-5	NA	once	TGTGCCAGCAGCTTAAGCAGGGTGAATGGTCAGCCCCAGCATTTT	CASSLSRVNGQPQHF
TRBV3-1/TRBV3-2	TRBJ2-5	NA	NA	TGTGCCAGCAGCCAACCCGGGGGGACCCAGTACTTC	CASSQPGGTQYF
TRBV5-4	TRBJ1-1	NA	NA	TGTGCCAGCAGCCCGGACAGCCAGAACACTGAAGCTTTCTTT	CASSPDSQNTEAFF